The clone carrying this TCR beta chain showed up many times. The target antigen is unknown. This entry belongs to a study of identical twins. Findings of the study overall: Models came in too low on out-of-frame TCR alpha sharing in monozygotic twins. Reduced insertions were recorded for abundant cord blood beta clonotypes, with no such pattern in memory repertoires.

TCRdb re-derived calls from the 5' RACE reads in MiXCR, one entry per CDR3 protein. The table records some 590,000 distinct CDR3 sequences, more than 9% of them present only once. This CDR3 comprises 14 residues. V shed 2 bases and J shed 6 bases, with 11 bases lying between them. These data also formed part of another study, on yellow fever vaccine responses in identical twins. That source notes: Twins reportedly appeared to share part of their vaccine T cell response while keeping part individual.

This chain links TRBV12-3 or TRBV12-4 with TRBJ1-5; D gene uncertain. What was sequenced was PBMCs. The clonotype comes from a woman between 18 and 30 years old in good health. The CDR3 DNA is TGTGCCAGCAGTTTAAGTCCCTGGGCTCAGCCCCAGCATTTT. Its protein is CASSLSPWAQPQHF.